This TCR beta chain is from a study of T cell repertoires in aging, cancer and after chemotherapy. As concerns this clonotype: As yet, its antigen is unknown.

Study-wide points: Healthy donors lost TCR diversity with age mainly through richness, cancer patients through richness and evenness. Median generation probability rose over the chemotherapy interval in each cancer cohort, suggesting rebound thymic output.

A mixed TRB-A/B primer pool amplified rearranged TRB by multiplex touch-down PCR. TCRdb passed the multiplex PCR reads through MiXCR, listing each CDR3 protein once. In the table there are 1,500 to 2,000 distinct CDR3 sequences, 25% to 40% of which are singletons. TCR beta rearrangements were amplified from peripheral blood genomic DNA. Germline lookup yields CDR1 DFQATT and CDR2 SNEGSKA (reference sequence). The CDR3 is 15 amino acids. J lost 4 bases, V lost 4 bases, and 5 bases had no gene match. The genes are TRBV20-1 and TRBJ2-3, with TRBD2 identical over 13 bases. The sample was blood. This clonotype originated in a human donor with a solid tumor. In DNA, the CDR3 is TGCAGTGCTACTTCACTAGCGGGGGGGGCAGATACGCAGTATTTT. The encoded protein is CSATSLAGGADTQYF.